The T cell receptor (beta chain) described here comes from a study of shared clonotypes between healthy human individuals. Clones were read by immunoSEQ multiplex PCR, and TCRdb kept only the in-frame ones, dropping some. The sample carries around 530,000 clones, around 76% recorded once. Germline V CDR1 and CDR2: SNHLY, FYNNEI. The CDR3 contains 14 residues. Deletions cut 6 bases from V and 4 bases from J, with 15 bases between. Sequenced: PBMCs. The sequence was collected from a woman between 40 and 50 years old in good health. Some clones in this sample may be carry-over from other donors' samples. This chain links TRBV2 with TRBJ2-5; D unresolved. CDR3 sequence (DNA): TGTGCCAGCAGGAGCCCCCTTTTTCGAGAGACCCAGTACTTC. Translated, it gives CASRSPLFRETQYF.